This TCR beta chain derives from a study of molecular identifiers for immune sequencing clone quantification. The study, taken as a whole, reports: Amid roughly 1 million naive cells, spiked Jurkat TCR RNA from one cell was reportedly still detectable.

Sorted naive CD8 T cells, about 20,000 to 1,100,000, were sequenced from 10%, 30% or 50% RNA. Trimming stripped 1 base from V and 3 bases from J, with 7 bases between. Germline-derived CDR1 and CDR2 are MGHRA and YSYEKL. CDR3 size: 13 residues. Listed TCR primers, together with previously described methods, were used for the bulk TCR libraries. MiXCR, run by TCRdb on the PCR reads, gives a single entry per CDR3 protein. The sample gives roughly 300,000 distinct CDR3 sequences, roughly 24% of which show up once; about 0.73% is in the top ten. Of note for this clonotype: Its specificity is not known.

V is TRBV4-1 and J is TRBJ2-7; no clear D. The source is a human donor in good health. Some libraries in this study had Jurkat cell RNA spiked in. Sequenced: naive CD8+ T cells from blood, with Jurkat cell RNA spiked in. Sample subset: FACS-sorted CD8+CD4-CCR7+CD45RA+ naive T cells. Here the CDR3 reads CASSQGYCYEQYF. CDR3 coding DNA: TGCGCCAGCAGCCAAGGTTACTGCTACGAGCAGTACTTC.